These T cell receptor beta chains were read from a single sample in a study of blood T cells in healthy people across ages. TCRdb used MiXCR to reprocess the 5' RACE reads, holding one entry per CDR3 protein. The top ten clones hold 6.5% to 8.5% of a sample with about 1.4 million distinct CDR3 sequences, around 59% of them seen once. The sequenced sample consisted of blood. These receptor sequences come from a man aged 18 to 30 in good health. The CDR3 runs from the conserved cysteine through the conserved F or W. D genes are given only for firm matches. For some rows the clone size is stated as once, few or many, or as a class when expanded; others skip it.

j_call v_call cdr3_length clone_size d_call cdr3_nt cdr3_aa
TRBJ2-1 TRBV12-3/TRBV12-4 13 NA NA TGTGCCAGCAGGCGACGTGGCGGTATGGGGCAGTTCTTC CASRRRGGMGQFF
TRBJ2-1 TRBV12-3/TRBV12-4 14 NA NA TGTGCCAGTAGTTTCACAGGACGAAACAATGAGCAGTTCTTC CASSFTGRNNEQFF
TRBJ2-1 TRBV7-2 16 NA TRBD2 TGTGCCAGCAGCTTATCGTCCAGCGGGAGGAGCAATGAGCAGTTCTTC CASSLSSSGRSNEQFF
TRBJ1-6 TRBV20-1 14 NA NA TGCAGTGCCCTCGGAACCGCCAGCAATTCACCCCTCCACTTT CSALGTASNSPLHF
TRBJ2-3 TRBV5-1 14 NA NA TGCGCCAGCACGGCGACTAGTGCCACAGATACGCAGTATTTT CASTATSATDTQYF
TRBJ1-1 TRBV11-2 16 NA TRBD1 TGTGCCAGCAGCCTAATGGACAGGGTCTTGAACACTGAAGCTTTCTTT CASSLMDRVLNTEAFF
TRBJ2-5 TRBV28 17 few TRBD1 TGTGCCAGCAGTCTAATAGTCAGGACAGGGGTTGCAGAGACCCAGTACTTC CASSLIVRTGVAETQYF
TRBJ2-1 TRBV20-1 15 few NA TGCAGTGCTGCGGACGGGGGCCAGACTAACAATGAGCAGTTCTTC CSAADGGQTNNEQFF
TRBJ1-5 TRBV12-3/TRBV12-4 16 NA TRBD1 TGTGCCAGCAGTTTAGTCGGGACAGGGTTTAATCAGCCCCAGCATTTT CASSLVGTGFNQPQHF
TRBJ2-3 TRBV6-5 16 NA NA TGTGCCAGCAGTTACTCGATGAGGGGAGGAGCAGATACGCAGTATTTT CASSYSMRGGADTQYF